This T cell receptor (beta chain) was retrieved from a study of OX40 agonist ivuxolimab in advanced cancers. Overall study context: At around 83% male, the cohort had a mean age of about 60 years, ranging from 23 to 79. Participants could have had prior anti-PD-1, anti-PD-L1 or anti-CTLA-4 therapy, and approximately 37% had some.

Patients who had autoimmune disease history or got systemic immunosuppression were left out. The CDR3 has 15 residues. The germline V and J ends were trimmed by 2 bases and 0 bases, with 11 bases remaining between them. Germline-derived CDR1 and CDR2 are LNHDA and SQIVND (reference sequence). The sample holds a few counts of this clone. Its specificity is not known. TCRdb's copy holds only in-frame clones and misses some; the assay was immunoSEQ multiplex PCR. Altogether under 20,000 clones are present, about four fifths being singletons, with the ten largest covering 72%. Notes on the study in general: At 0.1 to 3.0 mg/kg and by week 6, CD4+ and CD8+ T cells in the blood had expanded clonally.

This rearrangement joins TRBV19 to TRBJ2-7; a weak D match, TRBD2 (7 bases). This TCR was sampled from an adult with an advanced solid tumor such as melanoma, head and neck, liver or kidney cancer. Sequencing was performed on CD4+ or CD8+ T cells sorted from blood, taken in a trial of the OX40 agonist ivuxolimab. The CDR3 DNA follows: TGTGCCAGTAGTATACTGGGGGGGCCCTCCTACGAGCAGTACTTC. Protein: CASSILGGPSYEQYF.